The 5 T cell receptor beta chains given below trace back to one sample, sequenced in a study of blood T cell repertoires in COVID-19. Method: immunoSEQ multiplex PCR; TCRdb's copy keeps in-frame clones and lacks some. Here the sample spans about 120,000 clones, 79% being singletons. The sequenced material came from peripheral blood. These receptor sequences come from a man aged 35-49 years with active or convalescent COVID-19.

The V gene is TRBV28, the J gene TRBJ2-5; TRBD1 matches at 8 bases. From germline, CDR1 is MDHEN and CDR2 SYDVKM. The CDR3 extends over 15 amino acids. The trim removed 4 bases at V and 5 bases at J, leaving 9 bases unmatched. The CDR3 region is CASSSPRTGRETQYF. The CDR3 DNA sequence: TGTGCCAGCAGTTCGCCCAGGACAGGGAGGGAGACCCAGTACTTC.

The rearrangement joins TRBV4-2 to TRBJ2-1; the match to TRBD2 covers 12 bases. Trimming cost V 3 bases and J 2 bases; bases outside gene matches: 2. CDR1 LGHNA and CDR2 YNFKEQ come from the germline V gene. The CDR3 sequence is 16 residues long. The chain's CDR3 is CASSQLAGGPYNEQFF. The DNA for the CDR3 is TGTGCCAGCAGCCAGCTAGCGGGAGGGCCCTACAATGAGCAGTTCTTC.

Many counts were recorded for this clone. The chain joins TRBV29-1 to TRBJ2-7, with 9 positions matching TRBD1. This CDR3 region has 13 residues. J lost 2 bases, V lost 6 bases, and 5 bases had no gene match. From germline, CDR1 is SQVTM and CDR2 ANQGSEA. In DNA, the CDR3 is TGCAGCGTCAGGGACAGGGAGGCCTACGAGCAGTACTTC. This gives the protein CSVRDREAYEQYF.

This clone was seen only a few times. The chain links TRBV7-9 to TRBJ2-3; 11 nucleotides match TRBD2. Per germline, CDR1 SEHNR and CDR2 FQNEAQ (reference sequence). The CDR3 extends over 19 amino acids. Losses at the gene ends were 5 bases for V and 2 bases for J; bases not matched to a gene: 15. The CDR3 region has the DNA TGTGCCAGCAGCGGAAGGCTAGCGGGAGGAATTCGGGACACAGATACGCAGTATTTT. It translates to CASSGRLAGGIRDTDTQYF.

CDR3 sequence: CAISDRGQGSSGNTIYF. The CDR3 DNA reads TGTGCCATCAGTGACCGAGGACAGGGAAGCTCTGGAAACACCATATATTTT. J is TRBJ1-3 and V is TRBV10-3; TRBD1 agrees at 8 bases. Trimming at V came to 3 bases and at J to 0 bases, leaving 7 bases not matched to a gene. Germline V CDR1 and CDR2: ENHRY, SYGVKD. This CDR3 has 17 residues.